Below, 16 T cell receptor beta chains from the same sample are listed, as sequenced in a study of T cells after yellow fever vaccination. TCRdb redid the calling of the 5' RACE reads with MiXCR, one entry per CDR3 protein. There are roughly 120,000 distinct CDR3 sequences in the sample; 7.2% occur only once, and over 2.5% lies in the top ten. Material: CD4+ T cells sorted from PBMCs, obtained about 41 days after the first yellow fever vaccination. All receptors derive from a man aged 18 to 29 who received the YFV17D yellow fever vaccine.

This clonotype has a handful of counts. The rearrangement joins TRBV11-2 to TRBJ2-3; TRBD1 or TRBD2 may be the D gene (5 bases each). Trimming cost V 5 bases and J 2 bases, with 8 bases left between them. The V gene's germline CDR1 is SGHAT and CDR2 FQNNGV. CDR3 length: 13 residues. In nucleotides, the CDR3 is TGTGCCAGCAGCCGGGACCCCACAGATACGCAGTATTTT. It yields the protein CASSRDPTDTQYF.

For this clonotype: With a much larger clone just one base away, this may be a read error. This rearrangement joins TRBV7-2 to TRBJ2-5; no reliable D call. The length of the CDR3 is 13 residues. Germline V CDR1 and CDR2: SGHTA, FQGNSA. The CDR3 coding sequence is TGTGCCAGCGGCTTCGGGCCTCAAGAGACCCAGTACTTC. It is translated as CASGFGPQETQYF.

This clonotype was detected ten times or more. The rearrangement uses TRBV7-9 and TRBJ1-1; D may be TRBD1 (5 bases). This CDR3 is 15 amino acids long. The germline CDR1 and CDR2 sequences are SEHNR and FQNEAQ (reference sequence). Trimming removed 5 bases at V and 4 bases at J, with 17 bases between. Here the CDR3 DNA reads TGTGCCAGCAGCCAGGTTTTTGGGGGGACCACTGAAGCTTTCTTT. Translation: CASSQVFGGTTEAFF.

This clonotype was seen repeatedly, ten times or more. J is TRBJ2-5 and V is TRBV6-5; either TRBD1 or TRBD2 may fit D (5 bases each). Germline V gene lookup returns CDR1 MNHEY and CDR2 SVGAGI. V dropped 10 bases and J dropped 0 bases, with 9 bases sitting between them. This CDR3 has 12 amino acids. CDR3 loop: CATGTHQETQYF. The CDR3 DNA is TGTGCCACCGGGACGCACCAAGAGACCCAGTACTTC.

This clonotype came up many times. V and J are TRBV24-1 and TRBJ2-1, with D uncertain. Trimming left V 0 bases short and J 8 bases short, with 1 base between. The length of the CDR3 is 11 residues. Germline CDR1 and CDR2: KGHDR and SFDVKD. The CDR3 region has the DNA TGTGCCACCAGTGATTTGGATGAGCAGTTCTTC. Protein sequence: CATSDLDEQFF.

This clonotype occurred many times. The CDR3 spells CASSDRDTVPGLAGKETQYF. The CDR3 DNA reads as TGTGCCAGCAGTGACCGGGACACTGTCCCGGGACTAGCGGGGAAAGAGACCCAGTACTTC. The J gene is TRBJ2-5, the V gene TRBV6-4, with 13 bases that match TRBD2. The CDR3 contains 20 residues. Germline trimming cut 2 bases from V and 3 bases from J; bases unmatched to any gene: 15. From germline, CDR1 is MRHNA and CDR2 SNTAGT.

This clonotype was found many times. This chain connects TRBV6-5 to TRBJ2-7, with D maybe TRBD2 (6 bases). Germline assignment: CDR1 MNHEY and CDR2 SVGAGI. The CDR3 contains 12 residues. The V and J ends lost 6 bases and 6 bases respectively, with 12 bases between them. CDR3 amino acids: CASRERRGEQYF. The CDR3 coding sequence is TGTGCCAGCAGGGAGCGGCGGGGCGAGCAGTACTTC.

On this clonotype: This could be a read error, since a much larger clone is one nucleotide away. The gene calls are TRBV20-1 and TRBJ1-2; D gene uncertain. This CDR3 is 15 amino acids long. Germline assignment: CDR1 DFQATT and CDR2 SNEGSKA (reference sequence). For the CDR3, the DNA is TGCTGTGCTAGTCCTGGTACATCTAAGGACTATGGCTACACCTTC. Residues: CCASPGTSKDYGYTF.

This clonotype was seen many times. This chain links TRBV20-1 with TRBJ2-3; the D gene is possibly TRBD2 (5 bases). V gave up 3 bases and J gave up 2 bases, with 9 bases separating them. The CDR3 covers 13 residues. Germline V lookup: CDR1 DFQATT, CDR2 SNEGSKA (reference sequence). In nucleotides, the CDR3 is TGCAGTGCTAGCGGGGTGAACACAGATACGCAGTATTTT. The encoded protein is CSASGVNTDTQYF.

Concerning this clonotype: A read error is possible here, since a much larger clone lies one base away. The J gene is TRBJ2-2, the V gene TRBV5-1; 8 bases match TRBD2. Germline V gene data show CDR1 as SGHRS and CDR2 as YFSETQ. Trimming took 7 bases from V and 5 from J; bases not matched to a gene: 13. This CDR3 has 16 residues. The CDR3 reads CASGPLAGLKTGELFF. DNA for the CDR3: TGCGCCAGCGGCCCGCTAGCGGGTCTTAAAACCGGGGAGCTGTTTTTT.

A remark on this clonotype: A clone one base away is much larger, so this may be a read error. This chain uses TRBV18 with TRBJ2-1; 8 nucleotides align to TRBD1. This CDR3 has 14 residues. Germline lookup yields CDR1 KGHSH and CDR2 LQKENI. With V trimmed by 6 bases and J by 3 bases, 4 bases remained unmatched. The CDR3 nucleotides are TGTGCCAGCTCGCTGGACAGGGTCTACAATGAGCAGTTCTTC. It specifies CASSLDRVYNEQFF. Supplemented by reference TRBV18 and TRBJ2-1, the full variable domain reads NAGVMQNPRHLVRRRGQEARLRCSPMKGHSHVYWYRQLPEEGLKFMVYLQKENIIDESGMPKERFSAEFPKEGPSILRIQQVVRGDSAAYFCASSLDRVYNEQFFGPGTRLTVL.

The table lists this clonotype with many counts. This rearrangement joins TRBV7-8 to TRBJ2-1; perhaps D is TRBD1 or TRBD2 (5 bases each). V lost 2 bases, J lost 3 bases, and 8 bases lay in between. The CDR3 length is 14 residues. CDR1 is SGHVS, CDR2 FQNEAQ, per germline. The DNA for the CDR3 is TGTGCCAGCAGCTTACGAGGGGTCTACAATGAGCAGTTCTTC. Encoded protein: CASSLRGVYNEQFF.

This clonotype has a count of ten or more. The rearrangement joins TRBV5-1 to TRBJ2-7; D gene uncertain. Germline V lookup: CDR1 SGHRS, CDR2 YFSETQ. This CDR3 has 14 residues. V shed 6 bases and J shed 1 base, with 14 bases lying between them. The CDR3: CASNLGGVSYEQYF. CDR3 DNA sequence: TGCGCCAGCAACCTCGGTGGGGTATCCTACGAGCAGTACTTC.

This clonotype came up many times. This rearrangement joins TRBV7-9 to TRBJ1-5; perhaps TRBD1 as D (5 bases). The length of the CDR3 is 13 residues. V shed 5 bases and J shed 6 bases, with 11 bases lying between them. Germline V CDR1 and CDR2: SEHNR, FQNEAQ (reference sequence). This CDR3 is CASSPDSSQPQHF. DNA for the CDR3: TGTGCCAGCAGCCCAGACAGTAGTCAGCCCCAGCATTTT.

In its sample, this clonotype was seen many times. V and J are TRBV7-2 and TRBJ2-7, with D hard to call. The CDR3 totals 14 residues. The V and J ends lost 6 bases and 3 bases respectively, with 15 bases between them. Per germline, CDR1 SGHTA and CDR2 FQGNSA. The CDR3 is CASSWNRNRYEQYF. Written as DNA, the CDR3 is TGTGCCAGCAGTTGGAACAGAAATCGCTACGAGCAGTACTTC.

This clonotype was observed many times. The chain employs TRBV25-1 and TRBJ2-2; D gene unclear. The CDR3 sequence is 16 residues long. Trimming cost V 4 bases and J 4 bases, with 16 bases left between them. Germline V gene data show CDR1 as MGHDK and CDR2 as SYGVNS. The CDR3 sequence: CASSASRQGITGELFF. The CDR3 region has the DNA TGTGCCAGCAGTGCCTCCCGTCAAGGAATCACCGGGGAGCTGTTTTTT.